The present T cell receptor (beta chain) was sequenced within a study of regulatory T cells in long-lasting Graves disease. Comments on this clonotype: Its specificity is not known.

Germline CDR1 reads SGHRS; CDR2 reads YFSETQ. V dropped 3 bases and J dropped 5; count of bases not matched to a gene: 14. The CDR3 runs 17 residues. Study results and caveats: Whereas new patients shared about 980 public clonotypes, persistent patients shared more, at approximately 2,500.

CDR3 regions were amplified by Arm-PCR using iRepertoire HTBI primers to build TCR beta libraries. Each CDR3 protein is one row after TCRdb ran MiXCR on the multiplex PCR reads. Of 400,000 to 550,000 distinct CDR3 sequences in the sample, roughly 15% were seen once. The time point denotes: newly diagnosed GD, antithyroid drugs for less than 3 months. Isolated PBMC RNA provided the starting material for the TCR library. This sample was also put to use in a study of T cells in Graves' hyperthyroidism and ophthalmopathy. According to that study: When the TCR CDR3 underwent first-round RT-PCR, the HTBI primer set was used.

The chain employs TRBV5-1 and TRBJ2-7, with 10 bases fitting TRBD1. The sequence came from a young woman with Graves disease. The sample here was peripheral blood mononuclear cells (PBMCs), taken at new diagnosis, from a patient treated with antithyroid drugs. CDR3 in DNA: TGCGCCAGCAGCTCCAGGCAGTCCGGGACAGGGGTAAACGAGCAGTACTTC. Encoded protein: CASSSRQSGTGVNEQYF.